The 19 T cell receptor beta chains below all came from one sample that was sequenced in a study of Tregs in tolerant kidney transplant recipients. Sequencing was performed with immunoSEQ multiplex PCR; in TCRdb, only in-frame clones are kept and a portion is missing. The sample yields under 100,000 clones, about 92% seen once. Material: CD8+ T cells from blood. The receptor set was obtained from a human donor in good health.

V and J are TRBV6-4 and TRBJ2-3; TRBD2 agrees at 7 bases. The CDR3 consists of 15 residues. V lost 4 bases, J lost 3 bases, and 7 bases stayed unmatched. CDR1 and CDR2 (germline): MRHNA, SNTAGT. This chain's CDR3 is CASSARGGETDTQYF. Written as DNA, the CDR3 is TGTGCCAGCAGTGCCCGTGGGGGGGAAACAGATACGCAGTATTTT.

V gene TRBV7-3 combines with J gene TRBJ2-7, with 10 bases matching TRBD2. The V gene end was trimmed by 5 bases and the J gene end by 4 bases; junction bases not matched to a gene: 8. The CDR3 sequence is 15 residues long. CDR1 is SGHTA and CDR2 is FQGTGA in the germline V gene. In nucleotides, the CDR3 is TGTGCCAGCAGCACCAGCGGGGGGGCCGAATACGAGCAGTACTTC. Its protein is CASSTSGGAEYEQYF. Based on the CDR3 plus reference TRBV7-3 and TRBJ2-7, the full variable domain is GAGVSQTPSNKVTEKGKYVELRCDPISGHTALYWYRQSLGQGPEFLIYFQGTGAADDSGLPNDRFFAVRPEGSVSTLKIQRTERGDSAVYLCASSTSGGAEYEQYFGPGTRLTVT.

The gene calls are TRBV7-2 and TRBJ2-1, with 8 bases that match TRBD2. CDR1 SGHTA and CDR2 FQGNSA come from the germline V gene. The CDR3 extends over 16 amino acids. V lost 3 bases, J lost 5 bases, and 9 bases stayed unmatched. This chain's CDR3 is CASSLGSGSPNNEQFF. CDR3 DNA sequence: TGTGCCAGCAGCTTGGGGAGCGGGAGCCCGAACAATGAGCAGTTCTTC.

CDR3: CASSRDRGQSNEKLFF. CDR3 sequence (DNA): TGTGCCAGCAGCAGGGACAGGGGGCAATCTAATGAAAAACTGTTTTTT. The chain recombines TRBV7-8 with TRBJ1-4; TRBD1 matches 12 bases. This CDR3 contains 16 residues. Trimming took 5 bases from V and 3 from J; bases not matched to a gene: 4. The V gene's germline CDR1 is SGHVS and CDR2 FQNEAQ.

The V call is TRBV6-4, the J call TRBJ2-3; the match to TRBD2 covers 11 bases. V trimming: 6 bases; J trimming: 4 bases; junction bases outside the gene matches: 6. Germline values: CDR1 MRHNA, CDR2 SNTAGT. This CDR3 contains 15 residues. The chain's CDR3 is CASSPSGGRADTQYF. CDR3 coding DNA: TGTGCCAGCAGCCCTAGCGGGGGGCGTGCAGATACGCAGTATTTT.

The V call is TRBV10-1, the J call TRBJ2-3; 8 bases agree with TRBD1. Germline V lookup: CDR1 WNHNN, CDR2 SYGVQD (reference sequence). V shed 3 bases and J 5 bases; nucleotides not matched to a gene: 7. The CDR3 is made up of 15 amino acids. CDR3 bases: TGCGCCAGCAGTGATGGACAGGGAACGGGAGATACGCAGTATTTT. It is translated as CASSDGQGTGDTQYF.

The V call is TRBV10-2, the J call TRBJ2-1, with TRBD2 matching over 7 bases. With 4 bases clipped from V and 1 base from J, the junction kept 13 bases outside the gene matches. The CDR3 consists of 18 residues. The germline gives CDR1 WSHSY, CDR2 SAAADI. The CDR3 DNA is TGCGCCAGCAGTGGAGAGGGAGGGCGGTCGAGATCCTACAATGAGCAGTTCTTC. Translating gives CASSGEGGRSRSYNEQFF.

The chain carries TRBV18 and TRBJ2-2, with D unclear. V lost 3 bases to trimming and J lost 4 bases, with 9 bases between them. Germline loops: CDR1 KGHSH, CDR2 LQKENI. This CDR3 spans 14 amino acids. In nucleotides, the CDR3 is TGTGCCAGCTCACCGGCTGCCCTCACCGGGGAGCTGTTTTTT. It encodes CASSPAALTGELFF.

Here the CDR3 DNA reads TGCGCCAGCAGCCAACTTACGAGGGGCAACACTGAAGCTTTCTTT. Amino acid sequence: CASSQLTRGNTEAFF. The V gene is TRBV4-1, the J gene TRBJ1-1, with D possibly being TRBD1 (5 bases). From germline, CDR1 is MGHRA and CDR2 YSYEKL. V lost 2 bases, J lost 2 bases, and 12 bases lay in between. The length of the CDR3 is 15 residues.

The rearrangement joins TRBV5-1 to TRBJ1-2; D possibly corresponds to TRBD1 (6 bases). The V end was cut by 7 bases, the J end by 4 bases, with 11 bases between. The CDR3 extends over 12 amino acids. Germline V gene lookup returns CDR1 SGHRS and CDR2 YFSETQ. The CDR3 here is CASSGQAYGYTF. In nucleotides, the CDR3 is TGCGCCAGCTCGGGACAAGCCTATGGCTACACCTTC.

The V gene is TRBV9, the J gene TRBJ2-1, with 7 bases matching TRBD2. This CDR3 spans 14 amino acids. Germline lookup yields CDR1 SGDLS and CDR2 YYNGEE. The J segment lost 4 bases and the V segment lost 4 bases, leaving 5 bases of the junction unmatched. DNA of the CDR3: TGTGCCAGCAGCATCGTCGGGGGGTACAATGAGCAGTTCTTC. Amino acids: CASSIVGGYNEQFF. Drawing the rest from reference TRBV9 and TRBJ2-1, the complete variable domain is DSGVTQTPKHLITATGQRVTLRCSPRSGDLSVYWYQQSLDQGLQFLIQYYNGEERAKGNILERFSAQQFPDLHSELNLSSLELGDSALYFCASSIVGGYNEQFFGPGTRLTVL.

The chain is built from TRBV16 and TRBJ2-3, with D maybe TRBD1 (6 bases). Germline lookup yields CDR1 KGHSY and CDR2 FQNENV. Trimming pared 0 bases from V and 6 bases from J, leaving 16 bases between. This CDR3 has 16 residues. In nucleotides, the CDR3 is TGTGCCAGCAGCCAATCATCGTCAGGGGCGTCGGATACGCAGTATTTT. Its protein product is CASSQSSSGASDTQYF.

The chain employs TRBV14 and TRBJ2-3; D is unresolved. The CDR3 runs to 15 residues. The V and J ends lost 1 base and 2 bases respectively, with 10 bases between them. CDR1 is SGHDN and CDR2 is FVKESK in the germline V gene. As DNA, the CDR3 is TGTGCCAGCAGCCAAGGGGTGGTGGACACAGATACGCAGTATTTT. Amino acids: CASSQGVVDTDTQYF.

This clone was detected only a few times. CDR3 coding DNA: TGTGCCAGCAGCGTAGGTGGGTTATCTCAGCCCCAGCATTTT. Its protein product is CASSVGGLSQPQHF. V usage is TRBV9 and J usage is TRBJ1-5; D call uncertain. Germline values: CDR1 SGDLS, CDR2 YYNGEE. The CDR3 runs 14 residues. The V end was cut by 0 bases, the J end by 6 bases, with 10 bases between.

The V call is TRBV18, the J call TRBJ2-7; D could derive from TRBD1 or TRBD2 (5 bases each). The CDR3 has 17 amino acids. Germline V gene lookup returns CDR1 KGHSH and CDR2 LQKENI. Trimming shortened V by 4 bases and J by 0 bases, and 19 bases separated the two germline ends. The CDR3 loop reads CASSLGTARYFSYEQYF. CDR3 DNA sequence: TGTGCCAGCTCACTCGGGACGGCACGATACTTCTCCTACGAGCAGTACTTC.

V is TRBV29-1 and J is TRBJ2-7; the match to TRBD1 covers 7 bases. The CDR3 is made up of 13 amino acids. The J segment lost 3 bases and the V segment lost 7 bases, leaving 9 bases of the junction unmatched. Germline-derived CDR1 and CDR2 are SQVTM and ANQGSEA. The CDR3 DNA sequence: TGCAGCGCCGTCTGGACAGGAGGCTACGAGCAGTACTTC. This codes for CSAVWTGGYEQYF.

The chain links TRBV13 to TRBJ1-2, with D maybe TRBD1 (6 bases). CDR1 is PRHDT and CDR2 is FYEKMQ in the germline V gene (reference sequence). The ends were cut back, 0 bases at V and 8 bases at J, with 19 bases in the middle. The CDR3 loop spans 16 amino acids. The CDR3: CASSLGLGAGVDGYTF. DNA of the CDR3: TGTGCCAGCAGCTTAGGCCTAGGGGCAGGGGTGGACGGCTACACCTTC.

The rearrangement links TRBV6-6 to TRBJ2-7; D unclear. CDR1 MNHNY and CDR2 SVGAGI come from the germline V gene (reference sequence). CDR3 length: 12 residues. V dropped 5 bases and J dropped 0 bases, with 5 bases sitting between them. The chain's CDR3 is CASSHDSYEQYF. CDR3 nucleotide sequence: TGTGCCAGCAGTCACGACTCCTACGAGCAGTACTTC.

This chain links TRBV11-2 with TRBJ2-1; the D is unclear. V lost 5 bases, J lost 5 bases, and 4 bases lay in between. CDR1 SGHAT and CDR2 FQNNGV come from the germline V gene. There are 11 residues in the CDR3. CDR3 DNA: TGTGCCAGCAGCCTAAACAATGAGCAGTTCTTC. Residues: CASSLNNEQFF.